The text below deals with one T cell receptor beta chain. Its matching antigen is unknown. The sequence runs out 3 residues before the end of the CDR3; the remainder is reconstructed from the germline J gene. This sample was included in a study of T cells in women clearing cervical HPV infection. Study-wide context: Case blood was drawn a median approximately 150 days after lesion detection. Notes on the study in general: CIN3+ cases had significantly higher TCR richness than controls; evenness did not differ.

HPV was found by MY09/MY11 PCR and dot-blot genotyping. The CDR3 spans 16 residues. Trimming took 5 bases from V and 0 from J; bases not matched to a gene: 11. Germline V gene sequence: CDR1 DFQATT, CDR2 SNEGSKA (reference sequence). Average input was approximately 1.3 ug genomic DNA for immunoSEQ TCR beta CDR3 amplification. The repertoire was sequenced with immunoSEQ multiplex PCR; TCRdb's copy has only in-frame clones and lacks some. This listing includes around 30,000 clones. The TCR comes from a woman aged 18-70 years with a cervical HPV16 infection that either progressed to CIN3+ or cleared (not recorded which). This chain joins TRBV20-1 and TRBJ2-3; 7 bases line up with TRBD1. The specimen sequenced was blood buffy coat. This CDR3 reads CSAGYPGTASTDTQYF. The sequenced CDR3 bases are TGCAGTGCTGGCTATCCCGGGACAGCTAGCACAGATACG.